This T cell receptor (beta chain) came from a study of blood T cell repertoires in COVID-19. About the research overall: Acute and convalescent COVID-19 specimens originated in the United States, Italy and Spain. The analysed material was cDNA or gDNA that came from T cells, B-cell-depleted T cells, or PBMCs.

Original handling: Amplified reference gene primers provided the basis for estimating nucleated cell counts. The assay was immunoSEQ multiplex PCR, and TCRdb's table has in-frame clones only and misses some. The V and J calls and clone size were taken over from that table, and D and trimming were inferred from the DNA. The data show about 180,000 clones, more than 75% seen once. In germline, CDR1 is MNHNS, CDR2 SASEGT. The V end was cut by 0 bases, the J end by 0 bases, with 21 bases between. This CDR3 region has 19 residues. V and J are TRBV6-1 and TRBJ2-7; tentatively, D is TRBD2 (6 bases). The sequenced material came from peripheral blood. This TCR was recovered from a person aged 70 to 85 with COVID-19, enrolled during active disease. The CDR3 here is CASSEALGGVGSSSYEQYF. The CDR3 region has the DNA TGTGCCAGCAGTGAAGCGCTGGGAGGTGTGGGTTCGAGCTCCTACGAGCAGTACTTC.